The sequence of this T cell receptor (beta chain) was determined in a study of vaccination effects on CD4 cells after COVID-19. Whole-study context: Viral peptide pool expansion of antigen-specific CD4+ T cells preceded sequencing in the ViraFEST assay. Peptides at roughly 10 ug/ml and IL-2 at 10 IU/ml were added to around 2 million PBMC per well.

This clone was observed a few times. Its antigen remains unknown. Germline V gene data show CDR1 as GTSNPN and CDR2 as SVGIG (reference sequence). The germline V and J ends were trimmed by 7 bases and 1 base, with 13 bases remaining between them. This CDR3 has 13 amino acids. Whole-study results and caveats: In the late period after vaccination, infection- and vaccine-induced clones contracted markedly.

It was after roughly ten days of culture that CD4+ T cells were isolated. Their SARS-CoV-2 infection, verified by PCR, occurred between March and December 2020. The assay was immunoSEQ multiplex PCR, and TCRdb's table has in-frame clones only and misses some. In the table there are tens of thousands of clones, 65% to 75% of which are singletons. The TCR comes from a human donor who had a prior SARS-CoV-2 infection. The sample consisted of CD4+ T cells from PBMCs cultured without peptide, taken before COVID-19 vaccination. The chain recombines TRBV30 with TRBJ1-2, with a weak D call TRBD1 (5 bases). The CDR3 is CASPGRYNYGYTF. The CDR3 coding sequence is TGTGCCTCCCCGGGGCGGTATAACTATGGCTACACCTTC.